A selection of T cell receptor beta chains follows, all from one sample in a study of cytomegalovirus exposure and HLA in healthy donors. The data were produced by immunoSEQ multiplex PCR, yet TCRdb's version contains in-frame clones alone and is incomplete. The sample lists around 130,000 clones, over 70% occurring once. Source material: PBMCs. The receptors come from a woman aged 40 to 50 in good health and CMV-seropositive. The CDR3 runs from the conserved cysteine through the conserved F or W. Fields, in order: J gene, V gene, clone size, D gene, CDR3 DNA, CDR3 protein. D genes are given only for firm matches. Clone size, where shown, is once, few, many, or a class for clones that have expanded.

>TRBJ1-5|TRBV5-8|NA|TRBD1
TGTGCCAGCAGCTTGGGGACAGGGGTTAATCAGCCCCAGCATTTT
CASSLGTGVNQPQHF
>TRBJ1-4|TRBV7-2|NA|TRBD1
TGTGCCAGCAGCTTAAGTCAACAGGGGCGGCTAGGTCTGTTTTTT
CASSLSQQGRLGLFF
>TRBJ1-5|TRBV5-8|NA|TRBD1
TGTGCCAGCAGCCCTGGGACAGATTATAGCAATCAGCCCCAGCATTTT
CASSPGTDYSNQPQHF
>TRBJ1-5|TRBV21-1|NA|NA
TGTGCCAGCAGCAAAGAGGACAGGGCCAGCAATCAGCCCCAGCATTTT
CASSKEDRASNQPQHF
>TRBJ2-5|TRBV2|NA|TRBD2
TGTGCCAGCAGTTTCTTACTAGCGGGGACAACGACCCAGTACTTC
CASSFLLAGTTTQYF
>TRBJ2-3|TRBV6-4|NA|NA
TGTGCCAGCAGTGACAGGGGTAGCACAGATACGCAGTATTTT
CASSDRGSTDTQYF
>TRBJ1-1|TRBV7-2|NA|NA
TGTGCCAGCAGCTTAGTAGGGGGGGTATTACGCACTGAAGCTTTCTTT
CASSLVGGVLRTEAFF
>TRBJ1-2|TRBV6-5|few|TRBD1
TGTGCCAGCGGTAGCAGGGGGGCCTCCCCCTTAACCTTC
CASGSRGASPLTF
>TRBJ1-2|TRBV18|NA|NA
TGTGCCAGCTCACCGGACAAGGCACGCGGCTACACCTTC
CASSPDKARGYTF
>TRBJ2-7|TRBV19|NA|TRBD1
TGTGCCAGTAGTCTCCAGGGGGCAATATCCTACGAGCAGTACTTC
CASSLQGAISYEQYF
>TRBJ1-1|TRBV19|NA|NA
TGTGCCAGTAAGGGACTGTCAATGAACACTGAAGCTTTCTTT
CASKGLSMNTEAFF
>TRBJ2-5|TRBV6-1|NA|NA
TGTGCCAGCAGAGAGGGACAAATAAAGCAAGAGACCCAGTACTTC
CASREGQIKQETQYF
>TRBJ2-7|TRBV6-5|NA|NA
TGTGCGAGTGGCTCCTACGAGCAGTACTTC
CASGSYEQYF
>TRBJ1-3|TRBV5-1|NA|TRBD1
TGCGCCAGCAGCTCAGGGGGGTCTGGAAACACCATATATTTT
CASSSGGSGNTIYF
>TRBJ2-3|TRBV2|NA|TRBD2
TGTGCCAGCAGTCTAGCGGGCGCCACAGATACGCAGTATTTT
CASSLAGATDTQYF
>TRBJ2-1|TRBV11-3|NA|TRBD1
TGTGCCAGCAGCCCCGGACAGGGATCGTTCAATGAGCAGTTCTTC
CASSPGQGSFNEQFF
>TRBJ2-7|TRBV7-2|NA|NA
TGTGCCAGCAGTCCATCCGACAGGAGCTCCTACGAGCAGTACTTC
CASSPSDRSSYEQYF
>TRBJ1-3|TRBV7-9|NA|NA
TGTGCCAGCAGCTTCGGGACATCTGGAAACACCATATATTTT
CASSFGTSGNTIYF
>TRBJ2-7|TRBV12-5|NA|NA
TGTGCTAGTGGTTGGGGGGTCTACGAGCAGTACTTC
CASGWGVYEQYF
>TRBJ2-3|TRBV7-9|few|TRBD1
TGTGCCAGCAGCTCTAATCAGGGGGCTGTCACAGATACGCAGTATTTT
CASSSNQGAVTDTQYF
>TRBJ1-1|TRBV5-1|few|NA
TGCGCCAGCAGTCGGGACACCTCCATCACTGAAGCTTTCTTT
CASSRDTSITEAFF
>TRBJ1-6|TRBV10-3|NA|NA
TGTGCCATCAGAGCGGACGTGGGCTCACCCCTCCACTTT
CAIRADVGSPLHF
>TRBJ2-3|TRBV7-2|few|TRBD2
TGTGCCAGCAGCTTGGGGACTAGCGGGGGCACAGATACGCAGTATTTT
CASSLGTSGGTDTQYF
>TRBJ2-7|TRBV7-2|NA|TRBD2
TGTGCCAGCAGCTTAGGCACTAGCGGGAGCTCCTACGAGCAGTACTTC
CASSLGTSGSSYEQYF
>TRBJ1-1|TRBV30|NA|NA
TGTGCCTGGACGAGGAGGAGGTCGAGTGATGCGGCTTTCTTT
CAWTRRRSSDAAFF
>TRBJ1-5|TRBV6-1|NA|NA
TGTGCCAGCAAAGACCTACGGGGAGGGGATCAGCCCCAGCATTTT
CASKDLRGGDQPQHF
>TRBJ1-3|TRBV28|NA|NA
TGTGCCAGCAGTCTCAGACAGGTCCTGGCTGGAAACACCATATATTTT
CASSLRQVLAGNTIYF
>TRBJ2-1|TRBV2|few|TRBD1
TGTGCCAGCAGAGAGAACAGGGGGACCTACAATGAGCAGTTCTTC
CASRENRGTYNEQFF
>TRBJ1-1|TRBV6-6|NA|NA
TGTGCCAGCAGTTCGGAGAGATCAGGGTGGACTGAAGCTTTCTTT
CASSSERSGWTEAFF
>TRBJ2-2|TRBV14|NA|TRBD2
TGTGCCAGCAGCCAAGCATATAGCGGGAGAGCGCCGAGCACCGGGGAGCTGTTTTTT
CASSQAYSGRAPSTGELFF
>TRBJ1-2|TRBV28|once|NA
TGTGCCAGCAGTTCCCTCGGTGGCTACACCTTC
CASSSLGGYTF
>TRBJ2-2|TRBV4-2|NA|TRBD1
TGTGCCAGCAGAGGACAGGGTGGTGCAATTGGGGAGCTGTTTTTT
CASRGQGGAIGELFF
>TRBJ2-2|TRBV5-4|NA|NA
TGTGCCAGCAGCCAAGAGGCCTCAAACACCGGGGAGCTGTTTTTT
CASSQEASNTGELFF
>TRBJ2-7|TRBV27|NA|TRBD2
TGTGCCAGCAGTTTATCAGGACTAGCGGTCTCCTACGAGCAGTACTTC
CASSLSGLAVSYEQYF
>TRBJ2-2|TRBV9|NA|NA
TGTGCCAGCAGCGACACGATAAGCACCGGGGAGCTGTTTTTT
CASSDTISTGELFF
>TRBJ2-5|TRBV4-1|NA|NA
TGCGCCAGCAGCCAGGCCCCCGGGACTCCACAAGAGACCCAGTACTTC
CASSQAPGTPQETQYF
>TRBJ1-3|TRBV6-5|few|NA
TGTGCCAGCAGTTACACCCAGGACACTGGAAACACCATATATTTT
CASSYTQDTGNTIYF
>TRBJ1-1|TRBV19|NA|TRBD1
TGTGCCAGTAGTTCACTCGGGACAGGGGACACTGAAGCTTTCTTT
CASSSLGTGDTEAFF
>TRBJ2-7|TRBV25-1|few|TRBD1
TGTGCCAGCAGTGGCTACAGGGGGCAAAACGAGCAGTACTTC
CASSGYRGQNEQYF
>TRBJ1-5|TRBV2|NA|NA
TGTGCCAGCAGTCCAGTAAACAGCAATCAGCCCCAGCATTTT
CASSPVNSNQPQHF
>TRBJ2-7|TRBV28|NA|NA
TGTGCCAGCAGCTTCGGGGGTAGGTACGAGCAGTACTTC
CASSFGGRYEQYF